This T cell receptor beta chain was profiled in a study of OX40 agonist ivuxolimab in advanced cancers. This table comes from immunoSEQ multiplex PCR, and its TCRdb copy is limited to in-frame clones, with some not included. Here the sample spans about 46,000 clones, more than 85% being singletons. V lost 4 bases and J 0 bases, leaving 14 bases between the germline ends. The CDR3 is 15 residues long. Germline CDR1 is SGHKS and CDR2 is YYEKEE (reference sequence). The receptor comes from an adult with an advanced solid tumor such as melanoma, head and neck, liver or kidney cancer. Sequencing used CD4+ or CD8+ T cells sorted from blood, obtained in a trial of the OX40 agonist ivuxolimab. The chain employs TRBV5-5 and TRBJ2-7; unclear D gene. This CDR3 is CASSPPGYISYEQYF. CDR3 nucleotides: TGTGCCAGCAGCCCCCCTGGGTACATCTCCTACGAGCAGTACTTC.